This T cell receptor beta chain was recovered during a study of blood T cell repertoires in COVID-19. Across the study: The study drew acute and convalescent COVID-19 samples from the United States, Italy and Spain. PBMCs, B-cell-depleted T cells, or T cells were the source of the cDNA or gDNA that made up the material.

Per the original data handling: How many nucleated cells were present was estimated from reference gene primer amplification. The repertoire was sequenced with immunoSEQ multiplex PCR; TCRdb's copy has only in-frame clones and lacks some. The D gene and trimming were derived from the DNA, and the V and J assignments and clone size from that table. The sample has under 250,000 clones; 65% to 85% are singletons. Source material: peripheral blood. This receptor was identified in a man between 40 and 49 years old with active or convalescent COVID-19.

The CDR3 is CASSQGGSIGEKLFF. The CDR3 DNA reads as TGCGCCAGCAGCCAGGGGGGAAGTATAGGGGAAAAACTGTTTTTT. The V gene is TRBV4-3, the J gene TRBJ1-4; the D gene is possibly TRBD1 (5 bases). The germline V gene has CDR1 LGHNA and CDR2 YSLEER. Trimming stripped 3 bases from V and 8 bases from J, with 16 bases between. The CDR3 runs 15 residues.